This T cell receptor (beta chain) originates from a study of control samples from healthy donors and cancer patients. The CDR3 length is 14 residues. V lost 6 bases to trimming and J lost 1 base, with 12 bases between them. Germline V lookup: CDR1 SGHTA, CDR2 FQGNSA. Sequencing was performed with immunoSEQ multiplex PCR; in TCRdb, only in-frame clones are kept and a portion is missing. The table includes about 150,000 clones, 85% to 95% detected once. The rearrangement links TRBV7-2 to TRBJ1-1; D is perhaps TRBD1 (6 bases). This TCR came from a man over 45 in good health. What was sequenced was blood. CDR3 amino acids: CASRGTGTNTEAFF. The CDR3 DNA follows: TGTGCCAGCAGGGGTACAGGGACGAACACTGAAGCTTTCTTT.